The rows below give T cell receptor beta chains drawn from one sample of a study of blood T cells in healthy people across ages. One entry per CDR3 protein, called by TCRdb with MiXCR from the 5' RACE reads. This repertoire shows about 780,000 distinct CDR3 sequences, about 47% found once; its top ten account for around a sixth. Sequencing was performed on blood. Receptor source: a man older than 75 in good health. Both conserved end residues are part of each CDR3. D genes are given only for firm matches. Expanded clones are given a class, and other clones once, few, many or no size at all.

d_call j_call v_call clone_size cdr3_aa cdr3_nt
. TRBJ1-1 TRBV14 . CASSQDVTGRNTEAFF TGTGCCAGCAGCCAAGATGTTACGGGTCGAAACACTGAAGCTTTCTTT
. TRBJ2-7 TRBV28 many CASSLGGGSRHEQYF TGTGCCAGCAGCCTAGGGGGCGGGAGTAGACACGAGCAGTACTTC
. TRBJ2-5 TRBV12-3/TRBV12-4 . CASSSPQPDGEQYF TGTGCCAGCAGTTCTCCGCAACCCGACGGGGAGCAGTACTTC
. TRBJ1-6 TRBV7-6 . CASSPRVEYNSPPHF TGTGCCAGCAGCCCTAGGGTGGAGTATAATTCACCCCCCCACTTT
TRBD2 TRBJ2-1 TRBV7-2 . CASSLDGTSGSRSYNEQFF TGTGCCAGCAGCTTAGACGGGACTAGCGGGAGTCGGTCCTACAATGAGCAGTTCTTC
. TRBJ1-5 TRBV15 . CATSRDYEGSQHF TGTGCCACCAGCAGAGATTATGAGGGATCCCAGCATTTT
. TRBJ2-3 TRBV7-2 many CASSLAGVGTDTQYF TGTGCCAGCAGCTTAGCGGGAGTGGGAACAGATACGCAGTATTTT
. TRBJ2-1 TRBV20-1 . CSARNRRAVLSNEQFF TGTAGTGCTAGAAATCGGAGGGCCGTTCTAAGCAATGAGCAGTTCTTC
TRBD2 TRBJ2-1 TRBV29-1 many CSVESGRANYNEQFF TGCAGCGTTGAAAGCGGGAGGGCTAACTACAATGAGCAGTTCTTC
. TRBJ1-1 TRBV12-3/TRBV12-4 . CASRESGHIPNTEAFF TGTGCCAGCAGAGAGTCGGGACACATACCGAACACTGAAGCTTTCTTT
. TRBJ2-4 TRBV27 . CASSPINRAEYF TGTGCCAGCAGCCCAATAAACAGGGCTGAGTACTTC
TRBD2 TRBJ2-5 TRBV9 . CASSVGRGGWNEQYF TGTGCCAGCAGCGTAGGGCGGGGGGGCTGGAATGAGCAGTACTTC
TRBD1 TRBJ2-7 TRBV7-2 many CASSLGQGLTYEQYF TGTGCCAGCAGCTTAGGACAGGGTTTAACCTACGAGCAGTACTTC
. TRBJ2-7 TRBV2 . CASSERQGVNEQYF TGTGCCAGCAGTGAACGGCAGGGTGTCAACGAGCAGTACTTC
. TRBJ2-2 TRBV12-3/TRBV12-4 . CASSAWGVSGELFF TGTGCCAGCAGCGCCTGGGGGGTCTCGGGGGAGCTGTTTTTT
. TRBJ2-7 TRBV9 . CASGGVSYEQYF TGTGCCAGCGGCGGGGTCTCCTATGAGCAGTACTTC
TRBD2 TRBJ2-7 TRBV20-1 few CSAVGETSGTYEQYF TGCAGTGCTGTTGGCGAGACTAGCGGGACCTACGAGCAGTACTTC
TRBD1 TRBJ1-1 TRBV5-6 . CASSVGRGLSEAFF TGTGCCAGCAGCGTTGGGAGGGGGCTATCTGAAGCTTTCTTT
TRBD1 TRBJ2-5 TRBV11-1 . CASSSWTGTETQYF TGTGCCAGCAGCTCCTGGACAGGGACAGAGACCCAGTACTTC
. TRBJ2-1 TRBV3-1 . CASSQPLREQFF TGTGCCAGCAGCCAGCCGTTACGCGAGCAGTTCTTC
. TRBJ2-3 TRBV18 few CASSPPSPSAYPSDTQYF TGTGCCAGCTCACCTCCTTCCCCGAGCGCCTACCCGTCAGATACGCAGTATTTT
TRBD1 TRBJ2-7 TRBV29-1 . CSAERTGGSYEQYF TGCAGCGCCGAACGGACAGGCGGGTCCTACGAGCAGTACTTC
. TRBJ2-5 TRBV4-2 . CAGSQDATDETQYF TGTGCCGGCAGCCAAGATGCGACAGATGAGACCCAGTACTTC
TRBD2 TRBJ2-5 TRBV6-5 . CASRTSAGVVTQYF TGTGCCAGCCGTACGTCGGCGGGAGTTGTGACCCAGTACTTC
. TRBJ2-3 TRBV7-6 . CASSGTPTDTQYF TGTGCCAGCAGCGGGACCCCCACAGATACGCAGTATTTT
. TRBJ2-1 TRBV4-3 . CASSQEAGRLQFF TGCGCCAGCAGCCAAGAAGCAGGAAGGCTGCAGTTCTTC